This T cell receptor beta chain was obtained from a study of CD8+ T cells in alopecia areata (dated by TCRdb to between 2018 and 2020). In terms of the full investigation: High-throughput TCRbeta sequencing was used to examine T cell clonal expansion in alopecia areata in both the C3H/HeJ mouse model and human patients. In humans, TCRbeta sequencing was performed on scalp tissue and on sorted CD4+ and CD8+ peripheral blood T cells from healthy controls and from patients with patchy or totalis/universalis alopecia areata. Scalp clonality was compared among normal scalp (n=4), patchy alopecia areata scalp (n=8), and alopecia totalis/universalis scalp (n=8). RNA came from the PAXgene miRNA kit for fixed scalp, the miRNeasy kit for PBMCs, and the RNeasy kit for mouse skin. immunoSEQ multiplex PCR using 35 Vbeta forward primers and 13 Jbeta reverse primers was used to amplify TCRbeta CDR3 regions.

The library was prepared using the immunoSEQ multiplex PCR assay. RNA was extracted from all samples and reverse transcribed into cDNA, which served as template for TCR sequencing. First-strand cDNA was synthesized with SuperScript III using a 2:1 mix of oligo-dT and random hexamers. A synthetic immune receptor repertoire was used to measure amplification bias, and any remaining bias was corrected computationally. From the authors' description of their analysis: After raw reads were preprocessed to remove errors, the CDR3 was defined following IMGT conventions as running from the conserved cysteine to phenylalanine. Clonality was computed as 1 minus the Shannon entropy, with the entropy normalized by log2 of the number of productive unique TCRs. Whether scalp clones were CD4 or CD8 was inferred by matching scalp TCRbeta sequences against CD4 and CD8 repertoires sorted from blood. This immuneACCESS table, as held by TCRdb, lists in-frame sequences with V and J called but not all clones. Of the missing ones, under half trace to an unresolved V gene in checked studies; the others have no known cause. V, J and clone size are taken as reported in that table, and D and trimming were inferred from the DNA itself. Recorded for this sample are around 80,000 clones; 45% to 60% of them occurred a single time. Around 5.7% of the sample belongs to the ten largest clones.

Lesional scalp punch biopsies and peripheral blood were collected from alopecia areata patients. PBMCs were separated by density centrifugation and stained for CD3, CD4 and CD8, after which CD4+ and CD8+ T cells were sorted on a FACSAria. Alopecia areata patients who were not treated were recruited through a multicenter biomarker study. In four to six patients from the biomarker study, the blood CD8+ T cells went through an additional sort into NKG2D-low and NKG2D-high fractions. Trimming removed 8 bases from V and 1 base from J, leaving 8 bases between the germline ends. The CDR3 holds 12 amino acids from the cysteine to the phenylalanine. Of all the DNA, just the CDR3 is kept, 36 bases in frame from base 1. Taken from the germline V gene, the CDR1 and CDR2 loops are MGHDK and SYGVNS. About this clone: This receptor's antigen is unknown. It has no much larger one-base neighbor in the sample; base qualities were not kept.

Overall study results and their limits: TCR sequences shared between patients were less clear than in mice, possibly partly because of HLA diversity in the patient population. Resident alphabeta T cells in normal human skin are also sequenced, complicating scalp TCR repertoire analysis, unlike mouse skin dominated by gammadelta T cells. Compared with normal scalp, lesional scalp, particularly in alopecia totalis/universalis, had higher clonality and more expanded CD8+ clones, which suggests antigenic drive.

The chain is assembled from TRBV25-1 and TRBJ1-1, with TRBD1 tentatively as D gene (5 bases match). What was sequenced was NKG2D-high CD8+ T cells sorted from blood. This specimen's cell subset or site label, per the study, means: sorted CD8+ NKG2D-high blood T cells. This receptor was identified in a human donor with alopecia areata. The CDR3 here reads CASSQGNTEAFF. The sequence in DNA is TGTGCCAGCTCCCAGGGGAACACTGAAGCTTTCTTT.